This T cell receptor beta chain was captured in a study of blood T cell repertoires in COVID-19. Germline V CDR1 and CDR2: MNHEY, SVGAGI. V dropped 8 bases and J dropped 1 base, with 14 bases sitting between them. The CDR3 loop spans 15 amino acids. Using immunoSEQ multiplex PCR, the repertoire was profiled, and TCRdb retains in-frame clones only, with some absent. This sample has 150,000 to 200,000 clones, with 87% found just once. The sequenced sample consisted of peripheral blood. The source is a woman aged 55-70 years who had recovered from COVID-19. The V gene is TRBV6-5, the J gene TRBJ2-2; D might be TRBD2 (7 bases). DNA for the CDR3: TGTGCCAGCCACCGGGGGGCAGGGAACACCGGGGAGCTGTTTTTT. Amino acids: CASHRGAGNTGELFF.